These 27 T cell receptor beta chains were all obtained from the same sample, sequenced in a study of cytomegalovirus exposure and HLA in healthy donors. It was with 60 Vbeta and 13 Jbeta primers that the PCR ran. TCRdb's table, derived via immunoSEQ multiplex PCR, lists solely in-frame clones and lacks some. The table has 100,000 to 150,000 clones, under 85% seen once; the top ten hold about 6%. Material: PBMCs. The receptors were sampled from a woman aged 50 to 60 in good health and CMV-seropositive.

The chain recombines TRBV12-5 with TRBJ2-1; 10 bases line up with TRBD1. Trimming at V came to 6 bases and at J to 2 bases, leaving 4 bases not matched to a gene. The germline V gene has CDR1 LGHNT and CDR2 FRNRAP. The CDR3 has 15 residues. The CDR3 protein is CASGPGQGPYNEQFF. CDR3 nucleotide sequence: TGTGCTAGTGGCCCGGGACAGGGGCCCTACAATGAGCAGTTCTTC.

The rearrangement links TRBV5-1 to TRBJ2-3, with 11 bases that match TRBD2. V shed 7 bases, J shed 0 bases, and the junction held 7 bases outside the gene matches. The germline V gene encodes CDR1 SGHRS and CDR2 YFSETQ. The CDR3 runs 16 residues. CDR3 bases: TGCGCCAGCGGATTGACTAGCGGGGCTAGCACAGATACGCAGTATTTT. Translating gives CASGLTSGASTDTQYF.

The chain employs TRBV6-5 and TRBJ2-3; 12 bases fit TRBD2. Germline values: CDR1 MNHEY, CDR2 SVGAGI. V was pared by 4 bases and J by 4 bases, with 6 bases of the junction left unmatched. This CDR3 has 16 residues. CDR3 loop: CASSFSSGGAADTQYF. CDR3 nucleotide sequence: TGTGCCAGCAGTTTTTCTAGCGGGGGGGCGGCAGATACGCAGTATTTT.

This sequence joins TRBV11-3 and TRBJ2-1; tentative D call: TRBD2 (6 bases). Looked up from germline, CDR1 is SGHNT and CDR2 is YENEEA. V lost 2 bases to trimming and J lost 7 bases, with 18 bases between them. The CDR3 contains 16 residues. Written as DNA, the CDR3 is TGTGCCAGCAGCTTAAGAGGTAGGGTGCGGGGAAATGAGCAGTTCTTC. Protein: CASSLRGRVRGNEQFF.

The chain is built from TRBV5-1 and TRBJ2-7, with D maybe TRBD1 (6 bases). The CDR3 consists of 11 residues. Per the germline V gene, CDR1 is SGHRS and CDR2 is YFSETQ. Trimming shortened V by 5 bases and J by 6 bases, and 9 bases separated the two germline ends. The chain's CDR3 is CASRNRVEQYF. The CDR3 DNA is TGCGCCAGCAGGAACAGGGTCGAGCAGTACTTC.

The rearrangement links TRBV9 to TRBJ2-1; the match to TRBD1 covers 8 bases. This CDR3 region has 15 residues. Germline V gene lookup returns CDR1 SGDLS and CDR2 YYNGEE. Trimming at V came to 1 base and at J to 0 bases, leaving 0 bases not matched to a gene. The chain's CDR3 is CASSVTGGSYNEQFF. The CDR3 DNA is TGTGCCAGCAGCGTAACAGGGGGCTCCTACAATGAGCAGTTCTTC.

V gene TRBV11-2 combines with J gene TRBJ2-5, with a weak D call TRBD2 (6 bases). With the DNA end fitting TRBJ2-7 better, the J assignment may be wrong. Germline V CDR1 and CDR2: SGHAT, FQNNGV. This CDR3 has 15 residues. The CDR3 DNA reads TGTGCCAGCAGCTTAGATCCTGGCGGGGCCTACGAGCAGTACTTC. Encoded protein: CASSLDPGGAYEQYF.

This sequence joins TRBV19 and TRBJ1-5, with TRBD1 identical over 7 bases. Trimming removed 5 bases from V and 4 bases from J; junction bases left unmatched: 5. The CDR3 covers 14 residues. Germline CDR1 is LNHDA and CDR2 is SQIVND (reference sequence). The CDR3 protein is CASSETGRNQPQHF. The CDR3 coding sequence is TGTGCCAGTAGTGAGACAGGGAGAAATCAGCCCCAGCATTTT.

The chain has TRBV29-1 and TRBJ2-3; maybe TRBD1 (6 bases). V was trimmed by 0 bases and J by 5 bases, leaving 12 bases between them. The length of the CDR3 is 14 residues. CDR1 is SQVTM, CDR2 ANQGSEA, per germline. The CDR3 spells CSVEDPGVGDTQYF. The CDR3 DNA sequence: TGCAGCGTTGAAGATCCAGGGGTTGGAGATACGCAGTATTTT.

V usage is TRBV9 and J usage is TRBJ2-7; D may be TRBD2 (6 bases). There are 16 residues in the CDR3. Looked up from germline, CDR1 is SGDLS and CDR2 is YYNGEE. V was cut by 3 bases and J by 0 bases, with 16 bases left in between. CDR3 in amino acids: CASSGGGAFSSYEQYF. The DNA of the CDR3 is TGTGCCAGCAGCGGGGGCGGGGCTTTTAGCTCCTACGAGCAGTACTTC. The full variable domain, rest sourced from reference TRBV9 and TRBJ2-7, is DSGVTQTPKHLITATGQRVTLRCSPRSGDLSVYWYQQSLDQGLQFLIQYYNGEERAKGNILERFSAQQFPDLHSELNLSSLELGDSALYFCASSGGGAFSSYEQYFGPGTRLTVT.

Comment on this clone: The sample contains more than one DNA sequence encoding this CDR3. The rearrangement uses TRBV5-6 and TRBJ2-2, with a weak D call TRBD1 (6 bases). V lost 2 bases to trimming and J lost 5 bases, with 10 bases between them. The germline CDR1 and CDR2 sequences are SGHDT and YYEEEE. The CDR3 is 14 residues long. CDR3 region: CASSLARGTGELFF. CDR3 coding DNA: TGTGCCAGCAGCTTAGCCAGGGGAACCGGGGAGCTGTTTTTT. The variable domain in full, with the rest retrieved from reference TRBV5-6 and TRBJ2-2, is DAGVTQSPTHLIKTRGQQVTLRCSPKSGHDTVSWYQQALGQGPQFIFQYYEEEERQRGNFPDRFSGHQFPNYSSELNVNALLLGDSALYLCASSLARGTGELFFGEGSRLTVL.

The chain joins TRBV6-5 to TRBJ2-7, with TRBD1 matching over 8 bases. With V trimmed by 6 bases and J by 8 bases, 9 bases remained unmatched. CDR3 length: 13 residues. CDR1 and CDR2 from the germline V gene are MNHEY and SVGAGI. The CDR3 nucleotides are TGTGCCAGCAGCCCCCGGGACAGGTTCCAGCAGTACTTC. It encodes CASSPRDRFQQYF.

This clone came up once. The chain has TRBV10-3 and TRBJ2-5; D may be TRBD2 (5 bases). Germline CDR1 is ENHRY and CDR2 is SYGVKD. CDR3 length equals 15 residues. The V gene lost 5 bases and the J gene lost 0 bases, with 13 bases spanning the gap. The CDR3 DNA follows: TGTGCCATCAGTAGCCCCCGGGGATACCAAGAGACCCAGTACTTC. It codes for CAISSPRGYQETQYF.

The V call is TRBV5-1, the J call TRBJ2-5, with 9 bases lining up with TRBD2. This CDR3 contains 16 residues. With 0 bases clipped from V and 2 bases from J, the junction kept 5 bases outside the gene matches. CDR1 and CDR2 from the germline V gene are SGHRS and YFSETQ. The chain's CDR3 is CASSLVPAGGQETQYF. CDR3 bases: TGCGCCAGCAGCTTGGTGCCAGCGGGGGGACAAGAGACCCAGTACTTC.

The chain is built from TRBV10-3 and TRBJ2-3; TRBD2 is a possible D gene (6 bases). Germline V gives CDR1 ENHRY, CDR2 SYGVKD. The CDR3 sequence is 15 residues long. Trimming removed 3 bases at V and 2 bases at J, with 12 bases between. CDR3 amino acids: CAISETREYTDTQYF. The CDR3 coding sequence is TGTGCCATCAGTGAAACTCGGGAGTACACAGATACGCAGTATTTT.

The chain has TRBV27 and TRBJ2-7, with 7 positions matching TRBD1. CDR1 and CDR2 from the germline V gene are MNHEY and SMNVEV (reference sequence). V trimming: 4 bases; J trimming: 2 bases; junction bases outside the gene matches: 11. The CDR3 is 16 amino acids. In nucleotides, the CDR3 is TGTGCCAGCAGTTCTCGTGGGGTAGGGGGCACCTACGAGCAGTACTTC. Encoded protein: CASSSRGVGGTYEQYF.

The chain links TRBV18 to TRBJ2-6; no clear D gene. This CDR3 region has 16 residues. Germline V gene data show CDR1 as KGHSH and CDR2 as LQKENI. V was shortened by 4 bases and J by 0 bases, with 10 bases between the two germline ends. The CDR3 loop reads CASSRQEHSGANVLTF. CDR3 coding DNA: TGTGCCAGCTCACGGCAGGAACACTCTGGGGCCAACGTCCTGACTTTC.

This clone was observed a single time. V gene TRBV6-1 combines with J gene TRBJ1-2; weak D call: TRBD1 (6 bases). The CDR3 loop spans 15 amino acids. Germline CDR1 MNHNS, CDR2 SASEGT. Trimming took off 5 bases at V and 5 bases at J, with 18 bases between the two ends. The CDR3 DNA sequence: TGTGCCAGCAGTTTAAGGGGGGGCGCTTTTTATGGCTACACCTTC. Translated: CASSLRGGAFYGYTF.

This clone was found a few times. CDR3 protein: CASSPLRSRARKTEAFF. As DNA, the CDR3 is TGTGCCAGCAGCCCTTTGCGTAGCAGGGCGAGGAAAACTGAAGCTTTCTTT. V gene TRBV11-2 combines with J gene TRBJ1-1, with D possibly TRBD1 on 5 matching bases. Deletions cut 5 bases from V and 5 bases from J, with 24 bases between. From germline, CDR1 is SGHAT and CDR2 FQNNGV. CDR3 length: 17 residues.

The V gene is TRBV18, the J gene TRBJ1-5; a possible D gene is TRBD1 (6 bases). The CDR3 runs to 14 residues. The V end lost 2 bases, the J end lost 4 bases, and 9 bases lay between the germline ends. The germline V gene encodes CDR1 KGHSH and CDR2 LQKENI. Here the CDR3 DNA reads TGTGCCAGCTCACCAGGGCAGGGGAATCAGCCCCAGCATTTT. Its translation: CASSPGQGNQPQHF.

This chain uses TRBV30 with TRBJ1-1; D is undetermined. The length of the CDR3 is 11 residues. Trimming took 5 bases from V and 1 from J, leaving 5 bases between them. The germline gives CDR1 GTSNPN, CDR2 SVGIG (reference sequence). CDR3 in DNA: TGTGCCTGGCAGAAGAACACTGAAGCTTTCTTT. It specifies CAWQKNTEAFF.

V usage is TRBV30 and J usage is TRBJ1-5, with a weak D call TRBD1 (6 bases). This CDR3 comprises 14 residues. V lost 3 bases and J 7 bases, leaving 16 bases between the germline ends. Per germline, CDR1 GTSNPN and CDR2 SVGIG (reference sequence). The CDR3 coding sequence is TGTGCCTGGAGGGGCTCAGGGGTTGGACAGCCCCAGCATTTT. Translating it yields CAWRGSGVGQPQHF.

The rearrangement uses TRBV4-2 and TRBJ2-5; a weak D match, TRBD1 (6 bases). The germline V and J ends were trimmed by 0 bases and 9 bases, with 20 bases remaining between them. Germline CDR1 is LGHNA and CDR2 is YNFKEQ. The CDR3 is 16 residues long. DNA for the CDR3: TGTGCCAGCAGCCAAGATCCCGGCGGACAGTCTATGGCCCAGTACTTC. Amino acids: CASSQDPGGQSMAQYF.

The chain recombines TRBV11-3 with TRBJ1-4, with D unresolved. The CDR3 has 12 residues. Trimming removed 2 bases at V and 8 bases at J, with 6 bases between. Germline V gene lookup returns CDR1 SGHNT and CDR2 YENEEA. The CDR3 is CASSLSREKLFF. In nucleotides, the CDR3 is TGTGCCAGCAGCTTATCGAGGGAAAAACTGTTTTTT. Looking up the rest from reference TRBV11-3 and TRBJ1-4 gives the full variable domain: EAGVVQSPRYKIIEKKQPVAFWCNPISGHNTLYWYLQNLGQGPELLIRYENEEAVDDSQLPKDRFSAERLKGVDSTLKIQPAELGDSAVYLCASSLSREKLFFGSGTQLSVL.

The rearrangement uses TRBV5-1 and TRBJ1-1; D is ambiguous. CDR1 is SGHRS, CDR2 YFSETQ, per germline. V gave up 9 bases and J gave up 0 bases, with 12 bases separating them. The CDR3 consists of 13 residues. The CDR3 region has the DNA TGCGCCACCAGGAGGTACATGAACACTGAAGCTTTCTTT. This codes for CATRRYMNTEAFF.

This chain joins TRBV29-1 and TRBJ1-2, with D uncertain. The ends were cut back, 4 bases at V and 1 base at J, with 7 bases in the middle. CDR1 and CDR2 from the germline V gene are SQVTM and ANQGSEA. The CDR3 totals 12 residues. In DNA, the CDR3 is TGCAGCGTTGGGGAGGATAACTATGGCTACACCTTC. Translated: CSVGEDNYGYTF. The variable domain in full, with the rest retrieved from reference TRBV29-1 and TRBJ1-2, is SAVISQKPSRDICQRGTSLTIQCQVDSQVTMMFWYRQQPGQSLTLIATANQGSEATYESGFVIDKFPISRPNLTFSTLTVSNMSPEDSSIYLCSVGEDNYGYTFGSGTRLTVV.

This chain links TRBV7-2 with TRBJ2-7; no clear D. V lost 2 bases and J 6 bases, leaving 5 bases between the germline ends. Germline V gene lookup returns CDR1 SGHTA and CDR2 FQGNSA. This CDR3 region has 11 residues. The DNA for the CDR3 is TGTGCCAGCAGCTTACTCTCCGAGCAGTACTTC. Translating it yields CASSLLSEQYF.